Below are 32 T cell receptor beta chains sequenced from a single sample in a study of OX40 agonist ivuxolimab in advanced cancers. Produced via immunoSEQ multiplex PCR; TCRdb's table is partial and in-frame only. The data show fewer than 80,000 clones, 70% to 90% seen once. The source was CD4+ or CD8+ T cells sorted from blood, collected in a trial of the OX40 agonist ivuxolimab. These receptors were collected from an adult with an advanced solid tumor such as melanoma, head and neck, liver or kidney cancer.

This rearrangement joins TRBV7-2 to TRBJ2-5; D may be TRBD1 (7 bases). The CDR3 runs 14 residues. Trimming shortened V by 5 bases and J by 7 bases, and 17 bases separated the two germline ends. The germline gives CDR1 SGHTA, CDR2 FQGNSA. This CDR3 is CASSERAGGGTQYF. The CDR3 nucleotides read TGTGCCAGCAGCGAAAGGGCAGGGGGAGGGACCCAGTACTTC.

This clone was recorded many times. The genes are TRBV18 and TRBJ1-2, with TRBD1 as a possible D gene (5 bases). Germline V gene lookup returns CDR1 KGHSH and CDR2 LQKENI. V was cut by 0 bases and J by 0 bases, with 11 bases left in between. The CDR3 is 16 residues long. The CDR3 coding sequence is TGTGCCAGCTCACCACCTCCCGGGGGAGCTAACTATGGCTACACCTTC. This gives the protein CASSPPPGGANYGYTF.

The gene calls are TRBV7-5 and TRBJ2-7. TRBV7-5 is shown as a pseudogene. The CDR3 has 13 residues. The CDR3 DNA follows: TGTGCCAGCAGCTCGAAAGACGGGCTCGAGCAGTACTTC. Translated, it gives CASSSKDGLEQYF.

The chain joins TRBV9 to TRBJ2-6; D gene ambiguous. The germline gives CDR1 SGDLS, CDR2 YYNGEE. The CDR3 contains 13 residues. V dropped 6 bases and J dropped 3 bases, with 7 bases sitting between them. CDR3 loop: CASKKSGANVLTF. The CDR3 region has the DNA TGTGCCAGCAAAAAGAGTGGGGCCAACGTCCTGACTTTC. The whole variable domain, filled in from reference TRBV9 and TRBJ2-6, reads DSGVTQTPKHLITATGQRVTLRCSPRSGDLSVYWYQQSLDQGLQFLIQYYNGEERAKGNILERFSAQQFPDLHSELNLSSLELGDSALYFCASKKSGANVLTFGAGSRLTVL.

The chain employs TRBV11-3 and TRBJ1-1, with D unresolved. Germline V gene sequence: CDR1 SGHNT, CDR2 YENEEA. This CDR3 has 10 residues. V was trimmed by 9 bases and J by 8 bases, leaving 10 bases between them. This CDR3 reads CASTGKEAFF. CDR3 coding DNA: TGTGCCAGTACGGGGAAGGAAGCTTTCTTT.

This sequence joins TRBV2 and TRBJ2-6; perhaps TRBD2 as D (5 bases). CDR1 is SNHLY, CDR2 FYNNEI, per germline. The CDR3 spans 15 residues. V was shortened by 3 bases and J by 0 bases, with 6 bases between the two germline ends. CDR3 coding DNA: TGTGCCAGCAGTGACGGGGACTCTGGGGCCAACGTCCTGACTTTC. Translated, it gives CASSDGDSGANVLTF.

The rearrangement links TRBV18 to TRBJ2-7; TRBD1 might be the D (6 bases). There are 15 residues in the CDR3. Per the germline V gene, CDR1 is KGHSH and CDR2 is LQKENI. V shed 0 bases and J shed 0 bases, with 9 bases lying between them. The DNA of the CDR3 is TGTGCCAGCTCACCACCTTGGGACACCTCCTACGAGCAGTACTTC. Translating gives CASSPPWDTSYEQYF.

The CDR3 sequence: CASSISGYNEQFF. CDR3 in DNA: TGTGCCAGTAGTATTAGCGGATACAATGAGCAGTTCTTC. V and J are TRBV19 and TRBJ2-1; D possibly corresponds to TRBD2 (6 bases). The CDR3 contains 13 residues. With 3 bases removed from V and 4 bases from J, the gap between germline ends came to 7 bases. CDR1 is LNHDA and CDR2 is SQIVND in the germline V gene (reference sequence).

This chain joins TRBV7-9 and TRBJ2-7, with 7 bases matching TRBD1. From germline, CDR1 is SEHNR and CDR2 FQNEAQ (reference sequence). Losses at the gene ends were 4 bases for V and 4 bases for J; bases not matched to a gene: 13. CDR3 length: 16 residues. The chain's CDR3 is CASSSYYSGQKYEQYF. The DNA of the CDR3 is TGTGCCAGCAGCTCCTACTATTCGGGACAGAAATACGAGCAGTACTTC.

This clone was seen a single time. CDR3 in amino acids: CASSPPTSGGIGVYEQFF. For the CDR3, the DNA is TGTGCCAGCAGCCCTCCGACTAGCGGGGGGATCGGGGTATATGAGCAGTTCTTC. The rearrangement uses TRBV4-2 and TRBJ2-1, with 13 bases lining up with TRBD2. This CDR3 region has 18 residues. After removal of 4 bases from V and 8 bases from J, the junction contained 14 bases not matched to a gene. Germline V lookup: CDR1 LGHNA, CDR2 YNFKEQ.

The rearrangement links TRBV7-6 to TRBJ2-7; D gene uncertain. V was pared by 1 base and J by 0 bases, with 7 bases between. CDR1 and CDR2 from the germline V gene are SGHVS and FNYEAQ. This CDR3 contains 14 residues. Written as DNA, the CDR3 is TGTGCCAGCAGCTTAGAGGCGGTCTCCTACGAGCAGTACTTC. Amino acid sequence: CASSLEAVSYEQYF.

CDR3 coding DNA: TGCGCCAGCAGCTTGTCAGTGGGGAATCAGCCCCAGCATTTT. Residues: CASSLSVGNQPQHF. The V and J genes are TRBV5-1 and TRBJ1-5; D unclear. Germline CDR1 and CDR2: SGHRS and YFSETQ. CDR3 length: 14 residues. The V and J ends lost 1 base and 4 bases respectively, with 9 bases between them.

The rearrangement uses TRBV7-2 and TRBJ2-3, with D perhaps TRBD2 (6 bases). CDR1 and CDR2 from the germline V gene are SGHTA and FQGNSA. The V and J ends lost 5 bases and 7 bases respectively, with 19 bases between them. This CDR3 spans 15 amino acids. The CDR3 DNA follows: TGTGCCAGCAGCGAACCTCGGGGGAGCGCGAATACGCAGTATTTT. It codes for CASSEPRGSANTQYF.

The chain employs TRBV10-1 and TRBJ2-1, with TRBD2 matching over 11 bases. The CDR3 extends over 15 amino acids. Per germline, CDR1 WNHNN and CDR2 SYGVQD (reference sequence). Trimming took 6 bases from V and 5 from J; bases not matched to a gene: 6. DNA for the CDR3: TGCGCCAGCAGCCCCGGGACTAGCGGCCACAATGAGCAGTTCTTC. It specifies CASSPGTSGHNEQFF.

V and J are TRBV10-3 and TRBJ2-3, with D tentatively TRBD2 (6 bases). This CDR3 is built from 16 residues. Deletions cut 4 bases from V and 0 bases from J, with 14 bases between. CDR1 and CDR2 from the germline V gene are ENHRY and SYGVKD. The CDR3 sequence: CAISGEGAGSTDTQYF. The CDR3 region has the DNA TGTGCCATCAGTGGCGAAGGCGCGGGGAGCACAGATACGCAGTATTTT.

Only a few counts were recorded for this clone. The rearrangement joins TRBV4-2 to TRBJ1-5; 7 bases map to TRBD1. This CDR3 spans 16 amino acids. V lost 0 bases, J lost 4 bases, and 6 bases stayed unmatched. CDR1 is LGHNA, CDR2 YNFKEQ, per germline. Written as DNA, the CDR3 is TGTGCCAGCAGCCAAGAGGCGACAGGGATGAATCAGCCCCAGCATTTT. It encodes CASSQEATGMNQPQHF.

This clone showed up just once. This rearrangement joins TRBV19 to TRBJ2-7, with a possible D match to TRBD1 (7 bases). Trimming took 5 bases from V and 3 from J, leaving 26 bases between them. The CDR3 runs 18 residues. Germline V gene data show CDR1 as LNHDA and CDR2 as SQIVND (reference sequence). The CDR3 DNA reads TGTGCCAGTAGTTTGAGGGGGCAGGGGGAATCGGGAGACTACGAGCAGTACTTC. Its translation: CASSLRGQGESGDYEQYF.

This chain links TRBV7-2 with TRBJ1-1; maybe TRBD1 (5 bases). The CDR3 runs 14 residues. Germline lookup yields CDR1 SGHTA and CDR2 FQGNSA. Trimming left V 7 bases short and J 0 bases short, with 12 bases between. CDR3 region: CASNPGTLNTEAFF. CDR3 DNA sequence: TGTGCCAGCAATCCCGGGACCCTGAACACTGAAGCTTTCTTT.

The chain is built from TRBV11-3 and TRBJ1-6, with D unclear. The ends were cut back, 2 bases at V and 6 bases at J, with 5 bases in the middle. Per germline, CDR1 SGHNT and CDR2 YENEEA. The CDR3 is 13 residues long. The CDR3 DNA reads TGTGCCAGCAGCTTAACGGTTAATTCACCCCTCCACTTT. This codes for CASSLTVNSPLHF.

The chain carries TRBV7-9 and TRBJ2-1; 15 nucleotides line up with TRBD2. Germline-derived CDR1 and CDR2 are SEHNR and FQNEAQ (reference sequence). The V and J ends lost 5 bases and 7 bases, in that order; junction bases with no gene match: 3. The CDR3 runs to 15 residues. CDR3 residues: CASSMGLAGGNEQFF. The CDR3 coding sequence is TGTGCCAGCAGCATGGGACTAGCGGGGGGAAATGAGCAGTTCTTC.

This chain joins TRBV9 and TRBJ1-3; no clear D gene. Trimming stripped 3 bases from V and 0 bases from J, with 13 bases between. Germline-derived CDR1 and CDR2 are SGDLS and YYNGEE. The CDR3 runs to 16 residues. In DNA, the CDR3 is TGTGCCAGCAGCGCCAAGGTAGGCAGCTCTGGAAACACCATATATTTT. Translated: CASSAKVGSSGNTIYF.

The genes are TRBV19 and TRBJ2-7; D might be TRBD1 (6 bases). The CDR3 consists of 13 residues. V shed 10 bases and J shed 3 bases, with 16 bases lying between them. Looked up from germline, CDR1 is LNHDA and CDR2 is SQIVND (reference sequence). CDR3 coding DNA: TGTGCCACCGCCATTGGGACAAACTACGAGCAGTACTTC. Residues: CATAIGTNYEQYF.

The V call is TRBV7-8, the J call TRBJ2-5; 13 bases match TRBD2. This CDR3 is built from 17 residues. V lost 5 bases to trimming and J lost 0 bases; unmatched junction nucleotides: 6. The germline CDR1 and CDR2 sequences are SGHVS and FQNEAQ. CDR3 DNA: TGTGCCAGCAGCCCCTGGACTAGCGGGAGACACCAAGAGACCCAGTACTTC. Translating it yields CASSPWTSGRHQETQYF.

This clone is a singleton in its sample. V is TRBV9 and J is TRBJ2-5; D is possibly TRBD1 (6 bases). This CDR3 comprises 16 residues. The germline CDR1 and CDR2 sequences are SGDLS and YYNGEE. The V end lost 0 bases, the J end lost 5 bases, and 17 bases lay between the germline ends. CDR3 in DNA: TGTGCCAGCAGCGTAGGGAGGAGAGGTGGGGGCGAGACCCAGTACTTC. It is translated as CASSVGRRGGGETQYF.

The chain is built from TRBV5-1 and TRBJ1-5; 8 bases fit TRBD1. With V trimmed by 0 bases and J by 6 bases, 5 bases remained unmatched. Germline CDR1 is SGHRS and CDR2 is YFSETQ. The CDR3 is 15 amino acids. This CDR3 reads CASSLDRGLGQPQHF. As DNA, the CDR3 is TGCGCCAGCAGCTTGGACAGGGGGTTGGGTCAGCCCCAGCATTTT.

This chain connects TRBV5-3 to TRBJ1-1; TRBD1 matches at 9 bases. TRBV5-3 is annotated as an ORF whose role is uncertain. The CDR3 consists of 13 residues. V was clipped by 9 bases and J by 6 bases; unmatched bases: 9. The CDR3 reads CATRQGERAEAFF. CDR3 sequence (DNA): TGTGCCACGCGACAGGGGGAGAGGGCTGAAGCTTTCTTT.

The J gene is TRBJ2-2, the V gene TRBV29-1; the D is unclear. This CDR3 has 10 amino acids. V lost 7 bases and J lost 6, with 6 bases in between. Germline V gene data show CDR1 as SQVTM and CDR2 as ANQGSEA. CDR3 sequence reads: CSAEAGELFF. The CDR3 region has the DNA TGCAGCGCCGAAGCCGGGGAGCTGTTTTTT.

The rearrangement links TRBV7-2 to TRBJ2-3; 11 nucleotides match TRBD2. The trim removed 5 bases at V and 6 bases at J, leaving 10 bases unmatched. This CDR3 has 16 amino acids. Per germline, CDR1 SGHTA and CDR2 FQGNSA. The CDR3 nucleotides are TGTGCCAGCAGCCCTAGGCTAGCGGGGGGATCGGATACGCAGTATTTT. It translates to CASSPRLAGGSDTQYF.

DNA of the CDR3: TGCGCCAGCAGCCAAGAAAGTCGAGGGCACGGGACAGATACGCAGTATTTT. Translated: CASSQESRGHGTDTQYF. The chain recombines TRBV4-3 with TRBJ2-3; TRBD2 might be the D (5 bases). The germline gives CDR1 LGHNA, CDR2 YSLEER. Trimming shortened V by 0 bases and J by 3 bases, and 16 bases separated the two germline ends. This CDR3 contains 17 residues.

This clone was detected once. The DNA for the CDR3 is TGTGCCAGCAGCGCCCAGACTACAGATACGCAGTATTTT. Its protein product is CASSAQTTDTQYF. The rearrangement uses TRBV9 and TRBJ2-3; unclear D gene. V was trimmed by 3 bases and J by 3 bases, leaving 8 bases between them. CDR1 SGDLS and CDR2 YYNGEE come from the germline V gene. This CDR3 spans 13 amino acids. The whole variable domain, filled in from reference TRBV9 and TRBJ2-3, reads DSGVTQTPKHLITATGQRVTLRCSPRSGDLSVYWYQQSLDQGLQFLIQYYNGEERAKGNILERFSAQQFPDLHSELNLSSLELGDSALYFCASSAQTTDTQYFGPGTRLTVL.

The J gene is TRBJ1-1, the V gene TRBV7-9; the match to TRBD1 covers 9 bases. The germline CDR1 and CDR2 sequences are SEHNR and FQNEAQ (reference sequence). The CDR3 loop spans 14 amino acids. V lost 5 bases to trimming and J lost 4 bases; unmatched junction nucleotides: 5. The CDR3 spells CASSPQGAGTEAFF. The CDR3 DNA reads TGTGCCAGCAGCCCACAGGGGGCCGGCACTGAAGCTTTCTTT.

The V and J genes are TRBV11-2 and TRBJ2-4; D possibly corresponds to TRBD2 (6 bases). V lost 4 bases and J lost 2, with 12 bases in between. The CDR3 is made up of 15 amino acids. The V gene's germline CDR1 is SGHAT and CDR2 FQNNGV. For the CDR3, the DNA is TGTGCCAGCAGCTGGACCGCGGGGACCAAAAACATTCAGTACTTC. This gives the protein CASSWTAGTKNIQYF.